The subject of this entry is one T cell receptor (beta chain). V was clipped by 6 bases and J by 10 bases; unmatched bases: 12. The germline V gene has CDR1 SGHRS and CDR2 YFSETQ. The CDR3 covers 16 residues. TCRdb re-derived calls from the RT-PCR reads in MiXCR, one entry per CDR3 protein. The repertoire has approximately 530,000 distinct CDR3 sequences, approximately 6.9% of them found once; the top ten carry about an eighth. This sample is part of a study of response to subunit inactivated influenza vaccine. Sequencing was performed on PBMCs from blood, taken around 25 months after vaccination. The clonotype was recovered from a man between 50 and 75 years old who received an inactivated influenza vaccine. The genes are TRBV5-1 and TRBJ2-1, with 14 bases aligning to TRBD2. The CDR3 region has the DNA TGCGCCAGCACGACTAGCGGGGGGGCGGATCGGAGGGAGCAGTTCTTC. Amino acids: CASTTSGGADRREQFF.